The 5 T cell receptor beta chains below come from one sample, sequenced in a study of regulatory T cells in long-lasting Graves disease (dated by TCRdb to the early 2020s). Preparation of the library involved multiplex PCR. Sequencing was performed on an Illumina HiSeq 4000. TCR beta libraries were built with iRepertoire HTBI primers and Arm-PCR amplification of CDR3 regions. TCRdb reran the public reads through fastp at Q25 and MiXCR, keeping productive beta chains. Rows are unified per CDR3 protein, each entry keeping the most common DNA and genes. The sample data list roughly 450,000 distinct CDR3 sequences, and more than 20% of these were observed just once. The ten largest clones capture about 8.3% of the sample. The time point label, as the study defines it: persistent/refractory GD, antithyroid drugs over 5 years with positive TRAb. RNA was extracted from PBMCs in TRIzol for both TCR sequencing and RNA sequencing.

Sequenced material: peripheral blood mononuclear cells (PBMCs), taken when the disease was refractory, from a patient treated with antithyroid drugs. These receptors came from a female donor with Graves disease.

This clonotype was detected ten times or more. The chain uses TRBV6-2 or TRBV6-3 and TRBJ1-1, with D maybe TRBD1 (6 bases). Looked up from germline, CDR1 is MNHEY and CDR2 is SVGEGT. This CDR3 is built from 12 residues. The V end lost 6 bases, the J end lost 6 bases, and 11 bases lay between the germline ends. The CDR3: CASSGRGPEAFF. Here the CDR3 DNA reads TGTGCCAGCAGCGGCAGGGGCCCTGAAGCTTTCTTT.

This clonotype occurred a few times. The chain employs TRBV4-2 and TRBJ1-1; D remains ambiguous. CDR3 length equals 15 residues. The germline CDR1 and CDR2 sequences are LGHNA and YNFKEQ. V lost 2 bases to trimming and J lost 1 base, with 11 bases between them. The CDR3 reads CASSQPVLGNTEAFF. In DNA, the CDR3 is TGTGCCAGCAGCCAACCAGTCTTGGGGAACACTGAAGCTTTCTTT.

This clonotype occurred many times. J is TRBJ1-3 and V is TRBV12-3 or TRBV12-4; perhaps TRBD1 as D (6 bases). Trimming left V 5 bases short and J 2 bases short, with 10 bases between. The CDR3 has 14 residues. The DNA of the CDR3 is TGTGCCAGCAGTCAGGGGACTACTGGAAACACCATATATTTT. As protein: CASSQGTTGNTIYF.

This rearrangement joins TRBV7-8 to TRBJ2-7; 14 nucleotides line up with TRBD2. The length of the CDR3 is 17 residues. The V segment lost 0 bases and the J segment 2 bases; nucleotides outside the gene matches: 3. Germline loops: CDR1 SGHVS, CDR2 FQNEAQ. CDR3: CASSLAGLAGGTYEQYF. CDR3 in DNA: TGTGCCAGCAGCTTAGCAGGACTAGCGGGAGGCACCTACGAGCAGTACTTC.

The rearrangement uses TRBV25-1 and TRBJ2-5, with TRBD2 matching over 7 bases. The germline CDR1 and CDR2 sequences are MGHDK and SYGVNS. Germline trimming cut 6 bases from V and 3 bases from J; bases unmatched to any gene: 4. The CDR3 spans 13 residues. The CDR3 here is CASSTLAEETQYF. For the CDR3, the DNA is TGTGCCAGCAGCACTCTAGCGGAAGAGACCCAGTACTTC.